A selection of T cell receptor beta chains follows, all from one sample in a study of blood T cell repertoires in COVID-19. Clones were read by immunoSEQ multiplex PCR, and TCRdb kept only the in-frame ones, dropping some. Here the sample spans 200,000 to 300,000 clones, approximately 92% being singletons. Sequencing was done on a sample of peripheral blood. These receptors were collected from a person aged 18-35 years with COVID-19, enrolled during active disease. CDR3s include the opening cysteine and the closing phenylalanine or tryptophan. The order of the fields is clone size, J gene, D gene, V gene, CDR3 length, CDR3 protein, CDR3 DNA. The D gene is left open where the match is weak. Clone size is not always given. Where it is, it says once, few, many or a class for expanded clones.

>once|TRBJ2-2|-|TRBV9|17
CASSVASETDVTGELFF
TGTGCCAGCAGCGTAGCGTCCGAGACAGACGTAACCGGGGAGCTGTTTTTT
>-|TRBJ1-3|-|TRBV21-1|14
CASRKRSSGNTIYF
TGTGCCAGCAGAAAGCGAAGCTCTGGAAACACCATATATTTT
>-|TRBJ1-1|-|TRBV5-6|14
CASSLGTVGTEAFF
TGTGCCAGCAGCTTGGGGACAGTAGGGACTGAAGCTTTCTTT
>-|TRBJ2-3|TRBD1|TRBV7-8|15
CASSLTGTDTDTQYF
TGTGCCAGCAGCTTAACCGGGACAGACACAGATACGCAGTATTTT
>-|TRBJ2-1|-|TRBV24-1|11
CATSYRNEQFF
TGTGCCACCAGTTATCGTAATGAGCAGTTCTTC
>once|TRBJ1-4|-|TRBV27|16
CASSPQILYGNEKLFF
TGTGCCAGCAGTCCACAGATCCTATATGGAAATGAAAAACTGTTTTTT
>-|TRBJ2-1|TRBD2|TRBV27|16
CASSSPVAGGPDEQFF
TGTGCCAGCAGTTCGCCGGTAGCGGGAGGCCCCGATGAGCAGTTCTTC
>-|TRBJ2-5|TRBD2|TRBV27|20
CASSLWPLAGGRKEEETQYF
TGTGCCAGCAGTTTATGGCCTTTAGCGGGAGGGAGGAAGGAAGAAGAGACCCAGTACTTC
>-|TRBJ2-5|-|TRBV5-1|14
CASSLVTGRETQYF
TGCGCCAGCAGCTTGGTAACGGGGAGGGAGACCCAGTACTTC
>-|TRBJ2-5|-|TRBV18|18
CASSLSDGPKGPQETQYF
TGTGCCAGCTCACTATCGGACGGACCGAAGGGGCCACAAGAGACCCAGTACTTC
>once|TRBJ1-2|-|TRBV6-5|13
CASDSRGAYGYTF
TGTGCCAGTGACTCCAGGGGTGCCTATGGCTACACCTTC
>-|TRBJ1-5|-|TRBV30|14
CAWIPQGDAQPQHF
TGTGCCTGGATCCCACAGGGAGATGCGCAGCCCCAGCATTTT
>-|TRBJ2-1|TRBD2|TRBV4-2|15
CASSPRTSGYNEQFF
TGTGCCAGCAGCCCGCGGACTAGCGGATACAATGAGCAGTTCTTC
>-|TRBJ1-5|-|TRBV2|14
CASRGGAGNQPQHF
TGTGCCAGCAGGGGAGGAGCGGGCAATCAGCCCCAGCATTTT
>-|TRBJ2-2|-|TRBV15|19
CATSRDRFVAGRGTGELFF
TGTGCCACCAGCAGAGATCGTTTTGTGGCGGGACGGGGAACCGGGGAGCTGTTTTTT
>-|TRBJ2-7|-|TRBV5-4|15
CASSFPGLTSYEQYF
TGTGCCAGCAGTTTTCCGGGACTTACCTCCTACGAGCAGTACTTC
>-|TRBJ2-1|-|TRBV27|13
CASSDQGSNEQFF
TGTGCCAGCAGCGATCAGGGGAGCAATGAGCAGTTCTTC
>-|TRBJ2-1|-|TRBV27|15
CASSFGQGLYNEQFF
TGTGCCAGCAGTTTTGGGCAGGGCTTATACAATGAGCAGTTCTTC
>-|TRBJ1-1|TRBD1|TRBV3-1/TRBV3-2|14
CASSQEDRATEAFF
TGTGCCAGCAGCCAAGAGGACAGGGCCACTGAAGCTTTCTTT
>-|TRBJ2-6|-|TRBV18|17
CASSPFRRGSGANVLTF
TGTGCCAGCTCACCATTTCGACGGGGCTCTGGGGCCAACGTCCTGACTTTC
>few|TRBJ2-1|TRBD2|TRBV30|16
CAWSSTPGLASNEQFF
TGTGCCTGGAGCTCAACCCCGGGACTAGCGAGCAATGAGCAGTTCTTC
>few|TRBJ2-3|-|TRBV27|15
CASILVWESRDTQYF
TGTGCCAGCATCCTTGTATGGGAGTCGAGAGATACGCAGTATTTT
>once|TRBJ2-2|TRBD1|TRBV10-2|15
CASTETDRGLGELFF
TGCGCCAGCACCGAAACTGACAGGGGGCTCGGGGAGCTGTTTTTT
>-|TRBJ1-2|TRBD1|TRBV27|15
CASSLKAGGGYGYTF
TGTGCCAGCAGTTTAAAGGCAGGGGGTGGCTATGGCTACACCTTC
>few|TRBJ1-2|-|TRBV11-3|13
CASISGLDYGYTF
TGTGCCAGCATCTCAGGGCTGGACTATGGCTACACCTTC
>-|TRBJ2-2|-|TRBV6-5|13
CASKRGNTGELFF
TGTGCCAGCAAGAGAGGCAACACCGGGGAGCTGTTTTTT
>-|TRBJ2-3|-|TRBV20-1|10
CSAWENTQYF
TGCAGTGCTTGGGAGAATACGCAGTATTTT
>-|TRBJ2-7|-|TRBV7-2|14
CASSSGSQVSEQYF
TGTGCCAGCAGCTCCGGCTCACAGGTATCCGAGCAGTACTTC
>-|TRBJ2-3|TRBD2|TRBV28|16
CASSSRLAGNTDTQYF
TGTGCCAGCAGTTCCCGACTAGCGGGGAACACAGATACGCAGTATTTT
>-|TRBJ2-7|-|TRBV24-1|16
CATSPGGAGGPYEQYF
TGTGCCACCAGCCCAGGGGGGGCGGGAGGCCCCTACGAGCAGTACTTC
>few|TRBJ2-2|TRBD2|TRBV5-1|16
CASRTSGAANTGELFF
TGCGCCAGCAGGACTAGCGGGGCTGCGAACACCGGGGAGCTGTTTTTT
>-|TRBJ2-7|TRBD2|TRBV4-2|17
CASSQEDGSGRPSEQYF
TGTGCCAGCAGCCAAGAGGACGGAAGCGGGAGGCCCTCCGAGCAGTACTTC
>-|TRBJ2-5|TRBD2|TRBV6-2/TRBV6-3|20
CASSYPLAGTSGRFFKTQYF
TGTGCCAGCAGTTACCCCCTAGCCGGGACTAGCGGGAGATTTTTCAAGACCCAGTACTTC
>-|TRBJ2-2|-|TRBV7-3|12
CASSFSSGELFF
TGTGCCAGCAGCTTTTCCAGCGGGGAGCTGTTTTTT
>-|TRBJ1-3|-|TRBV20-1|15
CSASGSSGLGNTIYF
TGCAGTGCTAGTGGTTCCTCGGGACTTGGAAACACCATATATTTT
>-|TRBJ2-1|TRBD2|TRBV6-1|14
CASSEVSGETEQFF
TGTGCCAGCAGTGAAGTGAGCGGGGAGACTGAGCAGTTCTTC
>once|TRBJ2-7|TRBD1|TRBV11-2|15
CASSLGGQGTYEQYF
TGTGCCAGCAGCTTAGGGGGACAGGGTACCTACGAGCAGTACTTC
>-|TRBJ2-2|-|TRBV27|14
CASSLYRDPGELFF
TGTGCCAGCAGTTTGTACAGGGATCCCGGGGAGCTGTTTTTT
>-|TRBJ2-5|TRBD2|TRBV25-1|15
CASQLSGRMLETQYF
TGTGCCAGCCAACTTAGCGGGAGGATGTTAGAGACCCAGTACTTC
>-|TRBJ2-5|TRBD2|TRBV23-1|16
CASSRRTSGSRETQYF
TGCGCCAGCAGTCGCCGGACTAGCGGGAGTCGGGAGACCCAGTACTTC
>-|TRBJ2-1|-|TRBV5-1|14
CASSAQSERNEQFF
TGCGCCAGCAGCGCCCAATCGGAGAGGAATGAGCAGTTCTTC
>-|TRBJ2-1|-|TRBV6-5|14
CASTTWGDYNEQFF
TGTGCCAGCACTACGTGGGGGGACTACAATGAGCAGTTCTTC
>-|TRBJ2-1|TRBD2|TRBV24-1|16
CATSGGTSGTFNEQFF
TGTGCCACCAGTGGGGGGACTAGCGGGACCTTCAATGAGCAGTTCTTC
>-|TRBJ2-1|-|TRBV2|13
CASSDVFVNEQFF
TGTGCCAGCAGTGACGTTTTCGTGAATGAGCAGTTCTTC
>-|TRBJ2-1|TRBD2|TRBV5-1|16
CASSLVLSGSYNEQFF
TGCGCCAGCAGCTTGGTCCTTAGCGGGAGCTACAATGAGCAGTTCTTC
>-|TRBJ2-2|TRBD2|TRBV28|15
CASSFRGERDGELFF
TGTGCCAGCAGTTTTCGGGGGGAAAGGGACGGGGAGCTGTTTTTT
>once|TRBJ2-7|TRBD2|TRBV19|15
CASSIGTSGRDEQYF
TGTGCCAGTAGTATCGGCACTAGCGGGAGGGACGAGCAGTACTTC
>-|TRBJ2-3|-|TRBV9|15
CASSVEGATTDTQYF
TGTGCCAGCAGCGTAGAAGGGGCCACCACAGATACGCAGTATTTT
>-|TRBJ2-5|TRBD2|TRBV25-1|15
CASSDLSGSGETQYF
TGTGCCAGCAGCGATCTTAGCGGGAGTGGAGAGACCCAGTACTTC
>-|TRBJ1-2|-|TRBV14|13
CASSQGRTYGYTF
TGTGCCAGCAGCCAAGGGAGGACCTATGGCTACACCTTC
>-|TRBJ2-3|-|TRBV5-1|12
CASNVARDTQYF
TGCGCCAGCAATGTGGCGCGGGATACGCAGTATTTT
>-|TRBJ2-1|TRBD2|TRBV4-3|17
CASSQDVSGLAYNEQFF
TGCGCCAGCAGCCAAGATGTTTCGGGACTAGCCTACAATGAGCAGTTCTTC
>-|TRBJ2-7|TRBD1|TRBV19|15
CASSPQTGGSFEQYF
TGTGCCAGTAGTCCCCAGACAGGGGGCTCTTTCGAGCAGTACTTC
>few|TRBJ2-2|-|TRBV27|13
CASRGHGRGELFF
TGTGCCAGCAGGGGACATGGGAGAGGGGAGCTGTTTTTT